This T cell receptor beta chain was found in a study of blood T cell repertoires in COVID-19. The wider study: Material from acute and convalescent COVID-19 was sourced from the United States, Italy and Spain. Sources were T cells, B-cell-depleted T cells, or PBMCs; the material itself was cDNA or gDNA.

The CDR3 totals 12 residues. The germline V gene has CDR1 SGHNT and CDR2 YENEEA. V lost 1 base and J lost 10, with 10 bases in between. Original methodology: Estimated nucleated cell counts came from reference gene primer amplification. TCRdb's table, derived via immunoSEQ multiplex PCR, lists solely in-frame clones and lacks some. That table supplies the V and J calls and clone size; D and trimming were determined from the DNA. The repertoire holds more than 40,000 clones, with 90% as singletons. This TCR was sampled from a man in his 70s with acute or convalescent COVID-19. This rearrangement joins TRBV11-3 to TRBJ1-1; D not resolved. Sequencing was done on a sample of peripheral blood. CDR3 loop: CASSLGAGRAFF. CDR3 in DNA: TGTGCCAGCAGCTTAGGGGCGGGCAGAGCTTTCTTT.